These 30 T cell receptor beta chains originate from one sample sequenced in a study of blood T cell repertoires in COVID-19. Clones were sequenced by immunoSEQ multiplex PCR, and TCRdb holds only the in-frame ones, with some missing. The sample has about 180,000 clones, 87% seen once; the top ten hold 7% to 7.5%. The sequencing sample was made of PBMCs or T cells enriched from blood (not recorded which). The origin of the receptors is a woman in her forties or fifties who had recovered from COVID-19.

The chain is built from TRBV27 and TRBJ2-3; 13 bases align to TRBD2. Germline-derived CDR1 and CDR2 are MNHEY and SMNVEV (reference sequence). The CDR3 sequence is 16 residues long. Trimming at V came to 7 bases and at J to 2 bases, leaving 6 bases not matched to a gene. CDR3: CASTTLAGGFTDTQYF. The CDR3 DNA reads TGTGCCAGCACCACACTAGCGGGAGGGTTCACAGATACGCAGTATTTT.

The V and J genes are TRBV19 and TRBJ2-1; D perhaps matches TRBD2 (6 bases). V lost 1 base to trimming and J lost 6 bases, with 10 bases between them. The CDR3 sequence is 14 residues long. Germline values: CDR1 LNHDA, CDR2 SQIVND (reference sequence). The CDR3 region has the DNA TGTGCCAGTAGTATAGGGGTAGCGGTCAATGAGCAGTTCTTC. It codes for CASSIGVAVNEQFF.

In its sample, this clone was seen a few times. The rearrangement joins TRBV2 to TRBJ2-2; TRBD1 matches 7 bases. After removal of 7 bases from V and 6 bases from J, the junction contained 11 bases not matched to a gene. The germline V gene has CDR1 SNHLY and CDR2 FYNNEI. The CDR3 has 15 amino acids. CDR3 DNA sequence: TGTGCCAGCAACCCGACAGGGTTTGGGTCCGGGGAGCTGTTTTTT. Translation: CASNPTGFGSGELFF.

The rearrangement links TRBV25-1 to TRBJ2-5, with D maybe TRBD1 (7 bases). Germline lookup yields CDR1 MGHDK and CDR2 SYGVNS. The V and J ends lost 3 bases and 5 bases respectively, with 16 bases between them. The CDR3 length is 15 residues. Here the CDR3 DNA reads TGTGCCAGCAGTGATCCCGGCAGGGGGAGGGAGACCCAGTACTTC. It codes for CASSDPGRGRETQYF.

The chain employs TRBV5-1 and TRBJ1-6; perhaps TRBD1 as D (6 bases). Trimming took 0 bases from V and 4 from J, leaving 14 bases between them. The germline CDR1 and CDR2 sequences are SGHRS and YFSETQ. The CDR3 has 17 amino acids. CDR3 coding DNA: TGCGCCAGCAGCTTGGGACAGAGGGGGTCTTATAATTCACCCCTCCACTTT. Its protein product is CASSLGQRGSYNSPLHF. Full variable domain (rest looked up from reference TRBV5-1 and TRBJ1-6): KAGVTQTPRYLIKTRGQQVTLSCSPISGHRSVSWYQQTPGQGLQFLFEYFSETQRNKGNFPGRFSGRQFSNSRSEMNVSTLELGDSALYLCASSLGQRGSYNSPLHFGNGTRLTVT.

J is TRBJ1-2 and V is TRBV9; D is unclear. In germline, CDR1 is SGDLS, CDR2 YYNGEE. With 3 bases removed from V and 3 bases from J, the gap between germline ends came to 18 bases. The CDR3 is made up of 16 amino acids. In nucleotides, the CDR3 is TGTGCCAGCAGCGCAATGGACTCCTCCTGGGACTATGGCTACACCTTC. It specifies CASSAMDSSWDYGYTF.

The chain's CDR3 is CASKRTGGRGTEAFF. The CDR3 coding sequence is TGTGCCAGCAAAAGAACAGGGGGCCGTGGGACTGAAGCTTTCTTT. This chain links TRBV28 with TRBJ1-1; TRBD1 matches at 9 bases. Losses at the gene ends were 7 bases for V and 5 bases for J; bases not matched to a gene: 11. The CDR3 spans 15 residues. CDR1 is MDHEN and CDR2 is SYDVKM in the germline V gene.

CDR3 in DNA: TGTGCCAGCAGCCAAGAACAGGGGGGAGAAACTAATGAAAAACTGTTTTTT. Protein product: CASSQEQGGETNEKLFF. The gene calls are TRBV3-1 (or the pseudogene TRBV3-2) and TRBJ1-4, with TRBD1 matching 8 bases. The CDR3 loop spans 17 amino acids. The germline V gene encodes CDR1 LGHDT and CDR2 YNNKEL (reference sequence). V lost 0 bases and J lost 1; bases outside the gene matches: 4.

This clone has only a few counts. The V gene is TRBV29-1, the J gene TRBJ2-1; 10 bases are a match to TRBD2. With V trimmed by 5 bases and J by 5 bases, 15 bases remained unmatched. The germline gives CDR1 SQVTM, CDR2 ANQGSEA. CDR3 length equals 17 residues. The chain's CDR3 is CSVKPILGLASNNEQFF. The CDR3 nucleotides are TGCAGCGTTAAACCTATCCTGGGACTAGCGAGTAACAATGAGCAGTTCTTC.

The genes are TRBV5-8 and TRBJ1-6, with TRBD1 matching over 9 bases. V trimming: 4 bases; J trimming: 9 bases; junction bases outside the gene matches: 8. The CDR3 runs 15 residues. In germline, CDR1 is SGHTS, CDR2 YDEGEE. The CDR3 region is CASSHPGQGGSPLHF. As DNA, the CDR3 is TGTGCCAGCAGCCATCCGGGACAGGGTGGTTCACCCCTCCACTTT. The variable domain in full, completed from reference TRBV5-8 and TRBJ1-6, reads EAGVTQSPTHLIKTRGQQATLRCSPISGHTSVYWYQQALGLGLQFLLWYDEGEERNRGNFPPRFSGRQFPNYSSELNVNALELEDSALYLCASSHPGQGGSPLHFGNGTRLTVT.

This clone was observed a handful of times. The chain is built from TRBV6-2 or TRBV6-3 and TRBJ1-2; D gene uncertain. CDR3 length: 13 amino acids. The ends were cut back, 2 bases at V and 7 bases at J, with 11 bases in the middle. In germline, CDR1 is MNHEY, CDR2 SVGEGT. The CDR3 protein is CASSYTGVTGYTF. The CDR3 region has the DNA TGTGCCAGCAGTTACACCGGGGTAACTGGCTACACCTTC.

The chain is built from TRBV12-5 and TRBJ2-7; D gene unclear. The ends were cut back, 7 bases at V and 4 bases at J, with 8 bases in the middle. The CDR3 loop spans 11 amino acids. Germline values: CDR1 LGHNT, CDR2 FRNRAP. In DNA, the CDR3 is TGTGCTAGTGTCCTGAGGTACGAGCAGTACTTC. Translating it yields CASVLRYEQYF.

V is TRBV10-3 and J is TRBJ2-5; 8 bases agree with TRBD2. Trimming removed 6 bases from V and 3 bases from J; junction bases left unmatched: 9. Germline CDR1 and CDR2: ENHRY and SYGVKD. This CDR3 region has 15 residues. The DNA of the CDR3 is TGTGCCATCAGAAATGACGGGAGGGGAAAAGAGACCCAGTACTTC. This gives the protein CAIRNDGRGKETQYF.

This chain links TRBV5-1 with TRBJ2-6, with D maybe TRBD1 (6 bases). CDR1 is SGHRS, CDR2 YFSETQ, per germline. Trimming took 4 bases from V and 3 from J, leaving 23 bases between them. The CDR3 spans 19 residues. CDR3 protein: CASSPPRQGRLGGANVLTF. In DNA, the CDR3 is TGCGCCAGCAGCCCGCCGCGCCAGGGGCGTCTAGGTGGGGCCAACGTCCTGACTTTC.

The chain combines TRBV9 with TRBJ2-7; 7 nucleotides agree with TRBD2. The CDR3 contains 17 residues. In germline, CDR1 is SGDLS, CDR2 YYNGEE. Trimming cost V 4 bases and J 3 bases; bases outside gene matches: 16. CDR3 DNA sequence: TGTGCCAGCAGCCCCGGCGGGAGAATGGGTCGGGACTACGAGCAGTACTTC. Translated: CASSPGGRMGRDYEQYF.

This chain links TRBV4-2 with TRBJ2-2; D not resolved. With 1 base removed from V and 7 bases from J, the gap between germline ends came to 10 bases. The CDR3 spans 14 residues. Germline V lookup: CDR1 LGHNA, CDR2 YNFKEQ. The chain's CDR3 is CASSQVADGGELFF. The DNA for the CDR3 is TGTGCCAGCAGCCAAGTCGCGGATGGCGGGGAGCTGTTTTTT.

The gene calls are TRBV11-3 and TRBJ1-1; TRBD1 matches at 9 bases. From germline, CDR1 is SGHNT and CDR2 YENEEA. The CDR3 covers 20 residues. V lost 9 bases to trimming and J lost 0 bases; unmatched junction nucleotides: 23. The CDR3 DNA is TGTGCCAGGATGATGTTTTGGGACAGGGTGAGAGTGTGGGTGAACACTGAAGCTTTCTTT. It translates to CARMMFWDRVRVWVNTEAFF.

This sequence joins TRBV21-1 and TRBJ2-7; the D call TRBD2 from the table was never checked on the DNA. TRBV21-1 corresponds to a pseudogene. This CDR3 has 16 amino acids. Here the CDR3 reads CAGTGLAGLEVYEQYF. CDR3 in DNA: TGTGCCGGAACGGGACTAGCGGGACTGGAGGTCTACGAGCAGTACTTC.

This rearrangement joins TRBV2 to TRBJ2-7; D is perhaps TRBD1 (6 bases). The CDR3 contains 13 residues. Germline V CDR1 and CDR2: SNHLY, FYNNEI. V lost 8 bases and J lost 3, with 14 bases in between. CDR3 amino acids: CASLGTSRYEQYF. The CDR3 DNA reads TGTGCCAGCCTCGGGACAAGCCGCTACGAGCAGTACTTC.

The CDR3 DNA is TGTGCCAGCAGCCTAGGACAGGGTGTATCTTTCTTT. Amino acid sequence: CASSLGQGVSFF. The chain employs TRBV11-3 and TRBJ1-1; 8 nucleotides match TRBD1. The germline CDR1 and CDR2 sequences are SGHNT and YENEEA. CDR3 length: 12 residues. The J segment lost 12 bases and the V segment lost 5 bases, leaving 8 bases of the junction unmatched.

The chain joins TRBV18 to TRBJ1-2, with no clear D. The V gene's germline CDR1 is KGHSH and CDR2 LQKENI. V was cut by 3 bases and J by 6 bases, with 11 bases left in between. There are 13 residues in the CDR3. Here the CDR3 reads CASSPQISDGYTF. In DNA form, the CDR3 reads TGTGCCAGCTCACCCCAGATAAGCGATGGCTACACCTTC.

In this sample, this clone turned up a few times. CDR3 nucleotides: TGTGCCAGCAGCCCTGACAGGCGCCGGGACACCGGGGAGCTGTTTTTT. Its protein is CASSPDRRRDTGELFF. The V gene is TRBV5-6, the J gene TRBJ2-2; D may be TRBD1 (6 bases). This CDR3 spans 16 amino acids. CDR1 and CDR2 (germline): SGHDT, YYEEEE. Trimming left V 4 bases short and J 3 bases short, with 16 bases between.

The V gene is TRBV13, the J gene TRBJ2-2, with TRBD1 identical over 9 bases. From germline, CDR1 is PRHDT and CDR2 FYEKMQ (reference sequence). The J segment lost 4 bases and the V segment lost 5 bases, leaving 8 bases of the junction unmatched. The CDR3 covers 16 residues. DNA for the CDR3: TGTGCCAGCAGCCCGCGGGACAGGGTGACCACCGGGGAGCTGTTTTTT. Translating it yields CASSPRDRVTTGELFF.

The sample holds one count of this clone. The CDR3 region is CASTERAVYNEQFF. CDR3 coding DNA: TGTGCCAGCACCGAGCGGGCGGTCTACAATGAGCAGTTCTTC. This rearrangement joins TRBV2 to TRBJ2-1; maybe TRBD2 (6 bases). This CDR3 comprises 14 residues. Trimming took off 7 bases at V and 3 bases at J, with 13 bases between the two ends. Germline CDR1 SNHLY, CDR2 FYNNEI.

The chain links TRBV4-1 to TRBJ1-5; D is perhaps TRBD1 (6 bases). The germline V gene has CDR1 MGHRA and CDR2 YSYEKL. Trimming pared 1 base from V and 2 bases from J, leaving 12 bases between. This CDR3 region has 16 residues. CDR3 protein: CASSQGLQGGNQPQHF. The CDR3 DNA sequence: TGCGCCAGCAGCCAAGGGTTACAGGGCGGCAATCAGCCCCAGCATTTT.

The rearrangement joins TRBV6-5 to TRBJ1-1, with unresolved D. The ends were cut back, 4 bases at V and 8 bases at J, with 20 bases in the middle. Germline V CDR1 and CDR2: MNHEY, SVGAGI. The CDR3 totals 15 residues. CDR3 loop: CASSWGDGAAKEAFF. The CDR3 bases are TGTGCCAGCAGTTGGGGAGACGGTGCGGCTAAGGAAGCTTTCTTT.

The V and J genes are TRBV30 and TRBJ2-7; D gene unclear. Germline V CDR1 and CDR2: GTSNPN, SVGIG (reference sequence). The CDR3 length is 12 residues. The V end lost 3 bases, the J end lost 4 bases, and 10 bases lay between the germline ends. CDR3 sequence reads: CAWSQELYEQYF. DNA for the CDR3: TGTGCCTGGAGCCAGGAACTTTACGAGCAGTACTTC.

This chain links TRBV2 with TRBJ2-7; 9 bases align to TRBD1. This CDR3 contains 14 residues. V was pared by 7 bases and J by 4 bases, with 8 bases of the junction left unmatched. CDR1 is SNHLY, CDR2 FYNNEI, per germline. CDR3 nucleotide sequence: TGTGCCAGCACCCCGGACAGGGGATGGTACGAGCAGTACTTC. This translates into CASTPDRGWYEQYF.

CDR3 loop: CASRLGARENQPQHF. For the CDR3, the DNA is TGTGCCAGCCGGTTGGGGGCCCGTGAAAATCAGCCCCAGCATTTT. The chain links TRBV25-1 to TRBJ1-5, with D possibly TRBD1 on 6 matching bases. The CDR3 totals 15 residues. Germline CDR1 is MGHDK and CDR2 is SYGVNS. V lost 8 bases, J lost 4 bases, and 18 bases lay in between.

The rearrangement joins TRBV5-4 to TRBJ2-1; 12 nucleotides align to TRBD2. The CDR3 totals 14 residues. Germline V gene data show CDR1 as SGHNT and CDR2 as YYREEE (reference sequence). The J segment lost 3 bases and the V segment lost 5 bases, leaving 0 bases of the junction unmatched. The CDR3 DNA is TGTGCCAGCAGGACTAGCGGGAGCTACAATGAGCAGTTCTTC. It codes for CASRTSGSYNEQFF.